The 22 T cell receptor beta chains below come from one sample, sequenced in a study of OX40 agonist ivuxolimab in advanced cancers. TCRdb keeps only in-frame clones here, not all; method: immunoSEQ multiplex PCR. The table has some 44,000 clones, approximately 80% seen once. The material sequenced was CD4+ or CD8+ T cells sorted from blood, taken in a trial of the OX40 agonist ivuxolimab. The receptors originated from an adult with an advanced solid tumor such as melanoma, head and neck, liver or kidney cancer.

CDR3 bases: TGTGCCAGCAGTGCCAGGGGCTACGAGCAGTACTTC. This gives the protein CASSARGYEQYF. This chain uses TRBV6-5 with TRBJ2-7; D is perhaps TRBD1 (6 bases). The CDR3 covers 12 residues. Trimming left V 5 bases short and J 3 bases short, with 8 bases between. Germline CDR1 reads MNHEY; CDR2 reads SVGAGI.

The chain combines TRBV18 with TRBJ1-5; 8 positions agree with TRBD1. In germline, CDR1 is KGHSH, CDR2 LQKENI. J was trimmed by 6 bases and V by 4 bases; bases with no gene match: 5. The CDR3 extends over 14 amino acids. This chain's CDR3 is CASSHGQGGQPQHF. CDR3 sequence (DNA): TGTGCCAGCTCACACGGACAGGGAGGTCAGCCCCAGCATTTT.

This chain links TRBV27 with TRBJ1-5, with a possible D match to TRBD1 (5 bases). Germline V gene sequence: CDR1 MNHEY, CDR2 SMNVEV (reference sequence). V gave up 8 bases and J gave up 2 bases, with 16 bases separating them. The CDR3 runs to 15 residues. The CDR3 DNA is TGTGCCAGCCGCTCCGGGGGAGTCGGCAATCAGCCCCAGCATTTT. The encoded protein is CASRSGGVGNQPQHF.

The rearrangement links TRBV6-6 to TRBJ1-1, with a possible D match to TRBD1 (6 bases). The CDR3 has 13 residues. V lost 6 bases and J 1 base, leaving 9 bases between the germline ends. CDR1 and CDR2 (germline): MNHNY, SVGAGI (reference sequence). The CDR3, as DNA: TGTGCCAGCAGCCAACAGGGGAACACTGAAGCTTTCTTT. Protein: CASSQQGNTEAFF.

The J gene is TRBJ2-4, the V gene TRBV18; TRBD1 aligns across 7 bases. The germline gives CDR1 KGHSH, CDR2 LQKENI. The length of the CDR3 is 16 residues. With 3 bases clipped from V and 1 base from J, the junction kept 6 bases outside the gene matches. DNA for the CDR3: TGTGCCAGCTCACCCCCAGTACAGGGGGCCAAAAACATTCAGTACTTC. The encoded protein is CASSPPVQGAKNIQYF. Full variable domain (outside the CDR3, taken from reference TRBV18 and TRBJ2-4): NAGVMQNPRHLVRRRGQEARLRCSPMKGHSHVYWYRQLPEEGLKFMVYLQKENIIDESGMPKERFSAEFPKEGPSILRIQQVVRGDSAAYFCASSPPVQGAKNIQYFGAGTRLSVL.

V is TRBV10-2 and J is TRBJ2-2; D unresolved. The CDR3 contains 13 residues. V lost 6 bases and J lost 4, with 9 bases in between. CDR1 WSHSY and CDR2 SAAADI come from the germline V gene. In DNA form, the CDR3 reads TGCGCCAGCAGCTTTAGAGTCACCGGGGAGCTGTTTTTT. Translated, it gives CASSFRVTGELFF.

The CDR3 sequence: CASSPNPLRDDEKLFF. The DNA for the CDR3 is TGTGCCAGCAGTCCCAACCCCTTGAGGGATGATGAAAAACTGTTTTTT. This chain links TRBV27 with TRBJ1-4; D unresolved. Germline V gene lookup returns CDR1 MNHEY and CDR2 SMNVEV (reference sequence). There are 16 residues in the CDR3. V lost 5 bases and J lost 6, with 19 bases in between.

The rearrangement joins TRBV5-1 to TRBJ2-7, with 11 bases matching TRBD2. The V gene's germline CDR1 is SGHRS and CDR2 YFSETQ. The V and J ends lost 5 bases and 0 bases, in that order; junction bases with no gene match: 13. The CDR3 has 18 residues. The CDR3 spells CASSRLPGLAASSYEQYF. The CDR3 nucleotides are TGCGCCAGCAGTCGCCTTCCGGGACTAGCGGCAAGCTCCTACGAGCAGTACTTC.

The gene calls are TRBV7-9 and TRBJ2-1; 10 bases agree with TRBD2. The germline gives CDR1 SEHNR, CDR2 FQNEAQ (reference sequence). The CDR3 consists of 15 residues. J lost 10 bases, V lost 5 bases, and 11 bases had no gene match. CDR3 sequence (DNA): TGTGCCAGCAGCGTAGGGGGGACTAGCGCGAGGGAGCAGTTCTTC. It specifies CASSVGGTSAREQFF.

In nucleotides, the CDR3 is TGTGCCAGCAGCTTGACAGGGCGGGATGAGCAGTTCTTC. Amino acids: CASSLTGRDEQFF. V usage is TRBV7-3 and J usage is TRBJ2-1; 7 bases are shared with TRBD1. The J segment lost 8 bases and the V segment lost 3 bases, leaving 4 bases of the junction unmatched. From germline, CDR1 is SGHTA and CDR2 FQGTGA. CDR3 length equals 13 residues.

V usage is TRBV20-1 and J usage is TRBJ2-3, with a possible D match to TRBD2 (6 bases). The CDR3 sequence is 11 residues long. The V gene's germline CDR1 is DFQATT and CDR2 SNEGSKA (reference sequence). The CDR3 sequence is CGGFHADTQYF. The DNA of the CDR3 is TGCGGGGGGTTCCACGCAGATACGCAGTATTTT.

The V call is TRBV11-2, the J call TRBJ1-2; D is undetermined. V was clipped by 5 bases and J by 5 bases, with 15 bases between them. From germline, CDR1 is SGHAT and CDR2 FQNNGV. The CDR3 is made up of 14 amino acids. CDR3 sequence (DNA): TGTGCCAGCAGCCGAGAAGCAGGAGGGTATGGCTACACCTTC. Amino acids: CASSREAGGYGYTF.

This chain connects TRBV2 to TRBJ1-6; D gene ambiguous. CDR1 and CDR2 (germline): SNHLY, FYNNEI. This CDR3 has 14 residues. Trimming stripped 0 bases from V and 8 bases from J, with 8 bases between. CDR3 DNA sequence: TGTGCCAGCAGTGAAGCATTGGTTTATTCACCCCTCCACTTT. This translates into CASSEALVYSPLHF.

The rearrangement joins TRBV27 to TRBJ1-6, with 7 bases aligning to TRBD1. CDR3 length: 18 amino acids. From germline, CDR1 is MNHEY and CDR2 SMNVEV (reference sequence). V lost 5 bases, J lost 0 bases, and 10 bases stayed unmatched. CDR3 protein: CASSTRTGRSSYNSPLHF. In nucleotides, the CDR3 is TGTGCCAGCAGTACGCGGACAGGAAGGAGCTCCTATAATTCACCCCTCCACTTT.

V and J are TRBV2 and TRBJ2-7; 7 nucleotides align to TRBD1. V trimming: 5 bases; J trimming: 0 bases; junction bases outside the gene matches: 7. The germline gives CDR1 SNHLY, CDR2 FYNNEI. The CDR3 covers 15 residues. CDR3 protein: CASSSRQGNSYEQYF. Here the CDR3 DNA reads TGTGCCAGCAGTAGTCGACAGGGAAACTCCTACGAGCAGTACTTC.

There are a few counts of this clone. The chain joins TRBV19 to TRBJ1-5; 7 nucleotides match TRBD1. Per the germline V gene, CDR1 is LNHDA and CDR2 is SQIVND (reference sequence). The V and J ends lost 7 bases and 3 bases, in that order; junction bases with no gene match: 6. The CDR3 runs 14 residues. The CDR3 is CASIGDSFNQPQHF. For the CDR3, the DNA is TGTGCCAGTATCGGGGACAGCTTCAATCAGCCCCAGCATTTT.

V and J are TRBV25-1 and TRBJ1-1; D not certain. CDR1 is MGHDK and CDR2 is SYGVNS in the germline V gene. CDR3 length: 13 residues. V dropped 4 bases and J dropped 0 bases, with 6 bases sitting between them. CDR3 protein: CASSVRMNTEAFF. The CDR3 nucleotides are TGTGCCAGCAGTGTCCGGATGAACACTGAAGCTTTCTTT.

J is TRBJ2-2 and V is TRBV27, with D perhaps TRBD2 (6 bases). From germline, CDR1 is MNHEY and CDR2 SMNVEV (reference sequence). V was clipped by 1 base and J by 3 bases, with 9 bases between them. This CDR3 is 15 amino acids long. The CDR3 protein is CASSLWGVDTGELFF. The CDR3 bases are TGTGCCAGCAGTTTATGGGGGGTGGACACCGGGGAGCTGTTTTTT.

This clone was counted once. The genes are TRBV11-2 and TRBJ1-1; D perhaps matches TRBD1 (6 bases). CDR1 and CDR2 (germline): SGHAT, FQNNGV. The CDR3 runs 15 residues. Trimming cost V 1 base and J 12 bases, with 21 bases left between them. The CDR3, as DNA: TGTGCCAGCAGCTTAGGGGTTTTGGCAGGGGAGACGACTTTCTTT. Its protein is CASSLGVLAGETTFF. The full variable domain, its missing parts supplied by reference TRBV11-2 and TRBJ1-1, is EAGVAQSPRYKIIEKRQSVAFWCNPISGHATLYWYQQILGQGPKLLIQFQNNGVVDDSQLPKDRFSAERLKGVDSTLKIQPAKLEDSAVYLCASSLGVLAGETTFFGQGTRLTVV.

The chain links TRBV9 to TRBJ2-1, with D tentatively TRBD1 (5 bases). V lost 1 base, J lost 6 bases, and 14 bases lay in between. CDR3 length equals 15 residues. The germline CDR1 and CDR2 sequences are SGDLS and YYNGEE. The CDR3 DNA follows: TGTGCCAGCAGCGTAACTGTAGGGGTTCGCAATGAGCAGTTCTTC. Its translation is CASSVTVGVRNEQFF. Based on the CDR3 plus reference TRBV9 and TRBJ2-1, the full variable domain is DSGVTQTPKHLITATGQRVTLRCSPRSGDLSVYWYQQSLDQGLQFLIQYYNGEERAKGNILERFSAQQFPDLHSELNLSSLELGDSALYFCASSVTVGVRNEQFFGPGTRLTVL.

The rearrangement uses TRBV5-6 and TRBJ2-2; 9 bases match TRBD1. Germline V CDR1 and CDR2: SGHDT, YYEEEE. The V segment lost 4 bases and the J segment 5 bases; nucleotides outside the gene matches: 9. This CDR3 region has 16 residues. This chain's CDR3 is CASSRPGTGRTGELFF. The CDR3 DNA sequence: TGTGCCAGCAGCCGTCCCGGGACAGGGAGGACCGGGGAGCTGTTTTTT.

The rearrangement links TRBV18 to TRBJ2-7; 7 nucleotides agree with TRBD1. Trimming at V came to 5 bases and at J to 3 bases, leaving 7 bases not matched to a gene. From germline, CDR1 is KGHSH and CDR2 LQKENI. There are 14 residues in the CDR3. The CDR3 here is CASSKGAPYYEQYF. The CDR3 nucleotides are TGTGCCAGCTCAAAGGGGGCCCCTTACTACGAGCAGTACTTC.